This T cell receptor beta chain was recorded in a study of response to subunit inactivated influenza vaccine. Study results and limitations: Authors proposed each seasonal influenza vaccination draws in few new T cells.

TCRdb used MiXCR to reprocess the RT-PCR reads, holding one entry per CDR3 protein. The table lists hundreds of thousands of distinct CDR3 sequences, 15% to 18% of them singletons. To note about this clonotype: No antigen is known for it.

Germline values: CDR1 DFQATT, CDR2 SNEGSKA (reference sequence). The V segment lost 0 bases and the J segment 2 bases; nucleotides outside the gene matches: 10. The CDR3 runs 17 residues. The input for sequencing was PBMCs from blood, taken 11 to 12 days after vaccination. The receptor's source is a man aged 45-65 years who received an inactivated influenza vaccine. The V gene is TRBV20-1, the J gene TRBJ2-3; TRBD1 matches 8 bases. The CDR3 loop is CSAREGGQEFFTDTQYF. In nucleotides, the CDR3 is TGCAGTGCTAGAGAGGGGGGACAGGAGTTTTTCACAGATACGCAGTATTTT.